This passage covers 21 T cell receptor beta chains from one sample sequenced in a study of blood T cell repertoires in COVID-19. Using immunoSEQ multiplex PCR, the repertoire was profiled, and TCRdb retains in-frame clones only, with some absent. The repertoire consists of some 300,000 clones, with around 87% occurring once and the leading ten covering 1.3%. The specimen sequenced was peripheral blood. Receptors were obtained from a man between 65 and 85 years old with acute or convalescent COVID-19.

This rearrangement joins TRBV5-1 to TRBJ2-7; 9 nucleotides align to TRBD2. Germline assignment: CDR1 SGHRS and CDR2 YFSETQ. The V gene end was trimmed by 0 bases and the J gene end by 5 bases; junction bases not matched to a gene: 3. There are 14 residues in the CDR3. The CDR3: CASSLVPSGDEQYF. CDR3 coding DNA: TGCGCCAGCAGCTTGGTTCCTAGCGGGGACGAGCAGTACTTC.

V and J are TRBV4-2 and TRBJ2-3, with 9 bases fitting TRBD1. Unmatched junction bases numbered 6, after V lost 1 base and J lost 4 bases. CDR3 size: 16 residues. CDR1 LGHNA and CDR2 YNFKEQ come from the germline V gene. The CDR3 sequence: CASSQGADRGADTQYF. The CDR3, as DNA: TGTGCCAGCAGCCAAGGTGCGGACAGGGGAGCAGATACGCAGTATTTT.

The chain joins TRBV4-3 to TRBJ2-1; D perhaps matches TRBD2 (5 bases). Trimming took off 3 bases at V and 2 bases at J, with 17 bases between the two ends. This CDR3 spans 17 amino acids. CDR1 LGHNA and CDR2 YSLEER come from the germline V gene. CDR3 loop: CASSQTASGSTYNEQFF. CDR3 in DNA: TGCGCCAGCAGCCAGACCGCCTCGGGGAGCACCTACAATGAGCAGTTCTTC.

The chain is built from TRBV30 and TRBJ2-1; 7 positions match TRBD1. With V trimmed by 2 bases and J by 7 bases, 5 bases remained unmatched. CDR3 length equals 13 residues. Per germline, CDR1 GTSNPN and CDR2 SVGIG (reference sequence). Written as DNA, the CDR3 is TGTGCCTGGAGTTTCGGGACAGTGAATGAGCAGTTCTTC. Encoded protein: CAWSFGTVNEQFF.

The rearrangement uses TRBV4-1 and TRBJ2-3, with 7 bases identical to TRBD1. Trimming removed 1 base from V and 6 bases from J; junction bases left unmatched: 4. CDR1 is MGHRA, CDR2 YSYEKL, per germline. The CDR3 extends over 14 amino acids. The CDR3, as DNA: TGCGCCAGCAGCCAAGTGCAGGGGGAGGATACGCAGTATTTT. Its translation: CASSQVQGEDTQYF.

The chain uses TRBV29-1 and TRBJ2-2; TRBD2 is a possible D gene (5 bases). Germline V gene lookup returns CDR1 SQVTM and CDR2 ANQGSEA. Trimming left V 7 bases short and J 0 bases short, with 12 bases between. CDR3 length: 14 amino acids. Here the CDR3 reads CSGLSVTNTGELFF. DNA for the CDR3: TGCAGCGGGCTTAGCGTCACGAACACCGGGGAGCTGTTTTTT.

CDR3 sequence reads: CASSPGVSEAFF. The CDR3 DNA sequence: TGTGCCAGCTCACCGGGAGTTTCTGAAGCTTTCTTT. This chain joins TRBV18 and TRBJ1-1; no reliable D call. Per the germline V gene, CDR1 is KGHSH and CDR2 is LQKENI. With 3 bases removed from V and 6 bases from J, the gap between germline ends came to 8 bases. The CDR3 contains 12 residues. The full variable domain, its missing parts supplied by reference TRBV18 and TRBJ1-1, is NAGVMQNPRHLVRRRGQEARLRCSPMKGHSHVYWYRQLPEEGLKFMVYLQKENIIDESGMPKERFSAEFPKEGPSILRIQQVVRGDSAAYFCASSPGVSEAFFGQGTRLTVV.

This chain joins TRBV29-1 and TRBJ2-3, with 8 nucleotides matching TRBD2. J lost 4 bases, V lost 0 bases, and 6 bases had no gene match. This CDR3 has 15 residues. Germline assignment: CDR1 SQVTM and CDR2 ANQGSEA. The CDR3 reads CSVEDSGGLADTQYF. In DNA form, the CDR3 reads TGCAGCGTTGAAGATTCGGGGGGGCTGGCAGATACGCAGTATTTT.

The rearrangement links TRBV4-1 to TRBJ2-5; 10 nucleotides align to TRBD2. The CDR3 has 18 residues. Trimming at V came to 0 bases and at J to 4 bases, leaving 11 bases not matched to a gene. Germline assignment: CDR1 MGHRA and CDR2 YSYEKL. As DNA, the CDR3 is TGCGCCAGCAGCCAAGAGTCCGGTAGCGGGGGGTTTCGAGAGACCCAGTACTTC. This gives the protein CASSQESGSGGFRETQYF.

This chain links TRBV21-1 with TRBJ1-2; the table's D gene call, TRBD1, was not cross checked with the DNA. TRBV21-1 has pseudogene status. The CDR3 has 14 amino acids. Here the CDR3 DNA reads TGTGCCAGCAGCAAGCTGAGACAGGGGGGTGGCTACACCTTC. This translates into CASSKLRQGGGYTF.

V and J are TRBV10-3 and TRBJ1-4; perhaps TRBD1 as D (5 bases). Germline assignment: CDR1 ENHRY and CDR2 SYGVKD. This CDR3 spans 13 amino acids. V gave up 10 bases and J gave up 3 bases, with 12 bases separating them. Written as DNA, the CDR3 is TGTGCCAGCCAAGGACAACCTAATGAAAAACTGTTTTTT. Its translation is CASQGQPNEKLFF.

The genes are TRBV29-1 and TRBJ1-1, with 9 nucleotides matching TRBD1. Germline values: CDR1 SQVTM, CDR2 ANQGSEA. The CDR3 covers 12 residues. The CDR3 here is CSAQGANTEAFF. In DNA form, the CDR3 reads TGCAGTGCACAGGGGGCAAACACTGAAGCTTTCTTT.

The chain couples TRBV4-1 to TRBJ1-1; the D gene is possibly TRBD1 (5 bases). The CDR3 has 14 amino acids. The V end was cut by 1 base, the J end by 5 bases, with 11 bases between. Per the germline V gene, CDR1 is MGHRA and CDR2 is YSYEKL. CDR3 coding DNA: TGCGCCAGCAGCCAAGTTCGGGGGGGGACTGAAGCTTTCTTT. This encodes CASSQVRGGTEAFF.

The chain has TRBV7-2 and TRBJ1-2; D gene uncertain. The V gene lost 3 bases and the J gene lost 2 bases, with 7 bases spanning the gap. Per germline, CDR1 SGHTA and CDR2 FQGNSA. The CDR3 is made up of 13 amino acids. The CDR3, as DNA: TGTGCCAGCAGCTTGCAGAAAAACTATGGCTACACCTTC. It is translated as CASSLQKNYGYTF.

V is TRBV4-2 and J is TRBJ2-7, with 9 bases identical to TRBD2. Per germline, CDR1 LGHNA and CDR2 YNFKEQ. With 4 bases clipped from V and 2 bases from J, the junction kept 6 bases outside the gene matches. The CDR3 loop spans 15 amino acids. CDR3: CASSPAGGGTYEQYF. The CDR3 region has the DNA TGTGCCAGCAGCCCCGCGGGGGGGGGAACCTACGAGCAGTACTTC.

This clone was observed once. The chain recombines TRBV28 with TRBJ1-1; D gene unclear. There are 13 residues in the CDR3. Germline lookup yields CDR1 MDHEN and CDR2 SYDVKM. Trimming cost V 4 bases and J 6 bases, with 12 bases left between them. The CDR3 is CASSSPLSAEAFF. The CDR3 DNA sequence: TGTGCCAGCAGTTCACCTTTGAGTGCTGAAGCTTTCTTT. The full variable domain, rest sourced from reference TRBV28 and TRBJ1-1, is DVKVTQSSRYLVKRTGEKVFLECVQDMDHENMFWYRQDPGLGLRLIYFSYDVKMKEKGDIPEGYSVSREKKERFSLILESASTNQTSMYLCASSSPLSAEAFFGQGTRLTVV.

This clone was counted between two and nine times. This chain connects TRBV28 to TRBJ1-2; 8 bases align to TRBD1. V lost 1 base and J lost 6; bases outside the gene matches: 10. The CDR3 has 16 residues. Germline values: CDR1 MDHEN, CDR2 SYDVKM. CDR3 protein: CASSLSRTGRGDGYTF. The CDR3 region has the DNA TGTGCCAGCAGTTTATCCAGGACAGGGAGAGGCGATGGCTACACCTTC.

This clone was counted a few times. The CDR3: CASSLAGGGILEQPQHF. In nucleotides, the CDR3 is TGTGCCAGCAGCTTAGCAGGGGGGGGGATCCTAGAACAGCCCCAGCATTTT. The rearrangement joins TRBV7-8 to TRBJ1-5, with D possibly being TRBD1 (6 bases). The CDR3 is 17 residues long. With 0 bases removed from V and 7 bases from J, the gap between germline ends came to 19 bases. CDR1 SGHVS and CDR2 FQNEAQ come from the germline V gene. Full variable domain (remainder filled in from reference TRBV7-8 and TRBJ1-5): GAGVSQSPRYKVAKRGQDVALRCDPISGHVSLFWYQQALGQGPEFLTYFQNEAQLDKSGLPSDRFFAERPEGSVSTLKIQRTQQEDSAVYLCASSLAGGGILEQPQHFGDGTRLSIL.

The chain couples TRBV10-1 to TRBJ2-1; 9 bases align to TRBD2. The germline CDR1 and CDR2 sequences are WNHNN and SYGVQD (reference sequence). This CDR3 comprises 16 residues. The V gene end was trimmed by 4 bases and the J gene end by 3 bases; junction bases not matched to a gene: 7. The CDR3: CASSVGAGGFYNEQFF. Written as DNA, the CDR3 is TGCGCCAGCAGTGTTGGAGCGGGAGGTTTCTACAATGAGCAGTTCTTC.

The chain carries TRBV6-5 and TRBJ2-1, with 8 bases that match TRBD1. From germline, CDR1 is MNHEY and CDR2 SVGAGI. The CDR3 spans 14 residues. The trim removed 0 bases at V and 6 bases at J, leaving 1 base unmatched. The CDR3: CASSYSTGANEQFF. DNA of the CDR3: TGTGCCAGCAGTTACTCGACAGGGGCCAATGAGCAGTTCTTC.

The chain couples TRBV6-2 or TRBV6-3 to TRBJ2-1; TRBD1 agrees at 10 bases. V shed 5 bases and J 6 bases; nucleotides not matched to a gene: 7. Germline values: CDR1 MNHEY, CDR2 SVGEGT. The CDR3 covers 15 residues. This chain's CDR3 is CASSKDRGRGNEQFF. CDR3 bases: TGTGCCAGCAGTAAGGACAGGGGGAGAGGCAATGAGCAGTTCTTC.